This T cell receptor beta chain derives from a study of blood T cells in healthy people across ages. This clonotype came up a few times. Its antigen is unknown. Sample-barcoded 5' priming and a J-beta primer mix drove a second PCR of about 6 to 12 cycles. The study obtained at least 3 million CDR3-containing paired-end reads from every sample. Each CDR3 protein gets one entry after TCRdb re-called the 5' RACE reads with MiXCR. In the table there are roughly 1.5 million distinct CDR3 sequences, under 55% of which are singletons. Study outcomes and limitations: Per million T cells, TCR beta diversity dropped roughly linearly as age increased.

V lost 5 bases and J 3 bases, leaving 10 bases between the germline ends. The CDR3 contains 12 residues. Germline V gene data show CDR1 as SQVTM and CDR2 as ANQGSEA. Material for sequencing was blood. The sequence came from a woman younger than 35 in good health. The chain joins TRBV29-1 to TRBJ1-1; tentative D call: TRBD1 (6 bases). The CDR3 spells CSVIQGHTEAFF. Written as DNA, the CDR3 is TGCAGCGTTATACAGGGACACACTGAAGCTTTCTTT.